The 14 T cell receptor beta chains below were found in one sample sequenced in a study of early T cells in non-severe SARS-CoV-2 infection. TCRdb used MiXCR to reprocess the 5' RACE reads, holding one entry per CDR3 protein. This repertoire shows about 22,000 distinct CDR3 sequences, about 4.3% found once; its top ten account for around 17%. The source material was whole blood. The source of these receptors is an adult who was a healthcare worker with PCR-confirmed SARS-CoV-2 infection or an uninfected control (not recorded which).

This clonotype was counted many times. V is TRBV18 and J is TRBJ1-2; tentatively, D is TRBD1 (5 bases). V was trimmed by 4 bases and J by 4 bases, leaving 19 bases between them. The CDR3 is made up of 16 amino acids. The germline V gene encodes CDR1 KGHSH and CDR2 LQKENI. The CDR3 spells CASSRMGDTLPYGYTF. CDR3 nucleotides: TGTGCCAGCTCACGGATGGGGGATACTCTCCCCTATGGCTACACCTTC.

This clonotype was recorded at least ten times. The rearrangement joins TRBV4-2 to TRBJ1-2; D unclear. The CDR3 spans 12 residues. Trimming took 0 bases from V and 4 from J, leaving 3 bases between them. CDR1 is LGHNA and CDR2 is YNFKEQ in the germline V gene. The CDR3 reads CASSQELYGYTF. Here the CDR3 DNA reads TGTGCCAGCAGCCAAGAGCTCTATGGCTACACCTTC.

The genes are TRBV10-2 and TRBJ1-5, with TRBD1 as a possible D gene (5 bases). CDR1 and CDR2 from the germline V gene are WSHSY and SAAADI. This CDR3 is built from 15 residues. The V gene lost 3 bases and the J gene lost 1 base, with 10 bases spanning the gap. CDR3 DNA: TGCGCCAGCAGTGAAGACAGATTCAGCAATCAGCCCCAGCATTTT. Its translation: CASSEDRFSNQPQHF.

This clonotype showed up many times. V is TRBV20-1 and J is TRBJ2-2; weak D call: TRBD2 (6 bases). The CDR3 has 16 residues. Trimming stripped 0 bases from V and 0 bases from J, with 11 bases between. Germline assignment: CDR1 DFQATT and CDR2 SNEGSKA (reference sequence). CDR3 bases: TGCAGTGCTAGAGATGCAACGGGGGCGAACACCGGGGAGCTGTTTTTT. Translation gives CSARDATGANTGELFF.

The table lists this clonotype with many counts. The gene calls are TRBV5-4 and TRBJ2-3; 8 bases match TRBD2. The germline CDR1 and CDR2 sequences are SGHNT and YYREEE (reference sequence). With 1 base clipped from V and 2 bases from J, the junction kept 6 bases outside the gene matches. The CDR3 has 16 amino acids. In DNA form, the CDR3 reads TGTGCCAGCAGCTTGCGGCGGGGGGCTTCCACAGATACGCAGTATTTT. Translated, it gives CASSLRRGASTDTQYF.

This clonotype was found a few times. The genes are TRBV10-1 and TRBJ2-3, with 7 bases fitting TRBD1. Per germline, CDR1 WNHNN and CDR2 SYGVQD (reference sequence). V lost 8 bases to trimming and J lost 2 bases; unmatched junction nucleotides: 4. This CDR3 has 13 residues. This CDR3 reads CASAGTVTDTQYF. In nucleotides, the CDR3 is TGCGCCAGCGCCGGGACAGTCACAGATACGCAGTATTTT.

The CDR3 region is CASSPTRGGEDYEQYF. The CDR3 coding sequence is TGCGCCAGCAGCCCGACTCGTGGAGGGGAAGATTACGAGCAGTACTTC. V is TRBV4-3 and J is TRBJ2-7; D is perhaps TRBD2 (6 bases). The CDR3 contains 16 residues. Trimming removed 4 bases at V and 4 bases at J, with 20 bases between. Germline V gene lookup returns CDR1 LGHNA and CDR2 YSLEER.

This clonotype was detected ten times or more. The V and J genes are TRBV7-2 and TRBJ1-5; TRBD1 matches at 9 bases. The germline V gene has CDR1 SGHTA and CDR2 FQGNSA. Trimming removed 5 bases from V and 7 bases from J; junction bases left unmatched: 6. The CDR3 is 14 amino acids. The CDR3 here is CASSPGGQGQPQHF. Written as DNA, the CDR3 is TGTGCCAGCAGCCCCGGAGGACAGGGGCAGCCCCAGCATTTT.

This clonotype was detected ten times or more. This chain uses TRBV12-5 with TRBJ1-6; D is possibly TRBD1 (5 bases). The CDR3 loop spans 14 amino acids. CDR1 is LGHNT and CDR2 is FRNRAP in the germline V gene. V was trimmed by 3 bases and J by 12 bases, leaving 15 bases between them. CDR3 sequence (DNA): TGTGCTAGTGGTTTCCCGGGGCTAAGTCAACCCCTCCACTTT. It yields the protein CASGFPGLSQPLHF.

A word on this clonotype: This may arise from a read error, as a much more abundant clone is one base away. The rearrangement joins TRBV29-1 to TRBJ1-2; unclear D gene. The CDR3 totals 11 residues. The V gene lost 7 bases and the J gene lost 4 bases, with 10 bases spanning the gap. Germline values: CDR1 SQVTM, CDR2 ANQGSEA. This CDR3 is CSAVTAYGYTF. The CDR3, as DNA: TGCAGCGCCGTAACCGCCTATGGCTACACCTTC.

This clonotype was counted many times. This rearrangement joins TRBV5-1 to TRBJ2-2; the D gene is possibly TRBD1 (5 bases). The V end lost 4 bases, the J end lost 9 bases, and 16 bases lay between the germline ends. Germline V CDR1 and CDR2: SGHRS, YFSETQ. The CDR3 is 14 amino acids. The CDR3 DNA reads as TGCGCCAGCAGCCAGGGTGAGGTATACCGGGAGCTGTTTTTT. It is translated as CASSQGEVYRELFF.

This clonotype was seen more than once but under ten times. This CDR3 is CASSLLGSTGGQYF. The CDR3 bases are TGTGCCAGCAGCTTACTGGGGAGCACCGGGGGACAGTACTTC. V gene TRBV11-2 combines with J gene TRBJ2-7, with D perhaps TRBD2 (6 bases). CDR3 length: 14 residues. V was trimmed by 2 bases and J by 10 bases, leaving 18 bases between them. Germline CDR1 is SGHAT and CDR2 is FQNNGV.

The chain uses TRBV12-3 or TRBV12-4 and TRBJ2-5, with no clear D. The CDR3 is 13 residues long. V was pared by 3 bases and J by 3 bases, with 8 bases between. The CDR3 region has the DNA TGTGCCAGCAGTTTGTGGCAGGAAGAGACCCAGTACTTC. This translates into CASSLWQEETQYF.

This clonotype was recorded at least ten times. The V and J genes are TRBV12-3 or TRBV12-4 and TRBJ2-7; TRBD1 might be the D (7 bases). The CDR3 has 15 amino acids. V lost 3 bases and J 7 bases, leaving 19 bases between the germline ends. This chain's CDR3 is CASSFRQGGKVEQYF. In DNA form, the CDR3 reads TGTGCCAGCAGTTTCAGACAGGGAGGTAAAGTGGAGCAGTACTTC.